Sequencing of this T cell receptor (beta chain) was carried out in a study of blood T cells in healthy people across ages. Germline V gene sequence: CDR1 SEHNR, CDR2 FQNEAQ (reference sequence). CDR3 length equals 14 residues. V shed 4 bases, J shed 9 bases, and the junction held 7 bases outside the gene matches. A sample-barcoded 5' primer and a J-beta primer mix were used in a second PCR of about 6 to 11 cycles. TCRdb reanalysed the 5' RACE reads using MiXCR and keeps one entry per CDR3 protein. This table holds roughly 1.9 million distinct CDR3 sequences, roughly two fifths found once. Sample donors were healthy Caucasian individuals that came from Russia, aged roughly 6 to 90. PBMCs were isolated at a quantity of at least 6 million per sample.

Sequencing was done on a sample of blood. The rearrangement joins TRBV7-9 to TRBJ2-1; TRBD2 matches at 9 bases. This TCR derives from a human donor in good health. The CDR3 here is CASSSPGTSSEQFF. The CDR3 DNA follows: TGTGCCAGCAGCTCCCCCGGGACTAGCTCTGAGCAGTTCTTC.